The next 8 T cell receptor beta chains were all read from a single sample in a study of T cells in Graves' hyperthyroidism and ophthalmopathy. There were TCR beta CDR3 regions amplified from RNA transcripts. HTBI primers were employed in a first-round RT-PCR of the TCR CDR3. TCRdb independently ran MiXCR on the multiplex PCR reads; one entry per CDR3 protein. This table holds about 560,000 distinct CDR3 sequences, around 17% found once. Sequencing used blood. The receptors here all came from a woman under 30 with Graves' hyperthyroidism.

The genes are TRBV25-1 and TRBJ1-1; D is uncertain. This CDR3 contains 13 residues. CDR1 and CDR2 (germline): MGHDK, SYGVNS. Deletions cut 7 bases from V and 3 bases from J, with 12 bases between. CDR3 in amino acids: CASKEVGYTEAFF. The CDR3 nucleotides are TGTGCCAGCAAAGAGGTGGGGTACACTGAAGCTTTCTTT.

This clonotype appeared a few times. This chain joins TRBV7-2 and TRBJ1-6; TRBD1 aligns across 8 bases. The CDR3 contains 15 residues. The V gene end was trimmed by 3 bases and the J gene end by 8 bases; junction bases not matched to a gene: 6. Germline V gene lookup returns CDR1 SGHTA and CDR2 FQGNSA. The CDR3 bases are TGTGCCAGCAGCTTCTCAGGACAGGGAGATTCACCCCTCCACTTT. Its translation: CASSFSGQGDSPLHF.

This clonotype has ten or more counts. CDR3 coding DNA: TGTGCCAGCAGTGATGATTCGGTATATCAGCCCCAGCATTTT. Its protein product is CASSDDSVYQPQHF. The chain uses TRBV2 and TRBJ1-5; D is unresolved. CDR3 size: 14 residues. Per germline, CDR1 SNHLY and CDR2 FYNNEI. Trimming pared 3 bases from V and 5 bases from J, leaving 11 bases between.

DNA of the CDR3: TGCAGTGCTAGATCTCCGGGACGGCTCAATCAGCCCCAGCATTTT. It specifies CSARSPGRLNQPQHF. The chain couples TRBV20-1 to TRBJ1-5; perhaps TRBD1 as D (5 bases). Germline assignment: CDR1 DFQATT and CDR2 SNEGSKA (reference sequence). CDR3 length: 15 residues. Trimming removed 2 bases at V and 3 bases at J, with 14 bases between.

This clonotype was detected ten times or more. The chain is built from TRBV3-1 and TRBJ2-1; 7 bases are shared with TRBD1. Germline CDR1 LGHDT, CDR2 YNNKEL (reference sequence). The CDR3 length is 14 residues. Germline trimming cut 4 bases from V and 8 bases from J; bases unmatched to any gene: 8. The CDR3 nucleotides are TGTGCCAGCAGCCTTACGACAGGGTTTGATGAGCAGTTCTTC. This sequence encodes CASSLTTGFDEQFF.

The chain links TRBV18 to TRBJ2-7, with 8 positions matching TRBD2. CDR3 length equals 14 residues. Germline CDR1 KGHSH, CDR2 LQKENI. After removal of 5 bases from V and 6 bases from J, the junction contained 9 bases not matched to a gene. CDR3 sequence: CASSNGRATGEQYF. The CDR3 region has the DNA TGTGCCAGCTCAAACGGGAGGGCCACCGGCGAGCAGTACTTC.

The rearrangement joins TRBV12-3 or TRBV12-4 to TRBJ2-1; D is possibly TRBD1 or TRBD2 (5 bases each). Deletions cut 5 bases from V and 6 bases from J, with 20 bases between. The CDR3 runs to 16 residues. For the CDR3, the DNA is TGTGCCAGCAGTCCCCCGGGACGTAAAAAAGCCAATGAGCAGTTCTTC. This codes for CASSPPGRKKANEQFF.

In its sample, this clonotype was seen a few times. The CDR3 carries no conserved terminal phenylalanine or tryptophan, so it likely arises from a read error. CDR3 in DNA: TGTGCCAGCAGCTTAGGCCCTATGGGGATGAGAACTGAAGCTTTCCTT. Amino acid sequence: CASSLGPMGMRTEAFL. This rearrangement joins TRBV7-2 to TRBJ1-1, with D unclear. Trimming pared 1 base from V and 5 bases from J, leaving 17 bases between. Germline values: CDR1 SGHTA, CDR2 FQGNSA. The CDR3 spans 16 residues.